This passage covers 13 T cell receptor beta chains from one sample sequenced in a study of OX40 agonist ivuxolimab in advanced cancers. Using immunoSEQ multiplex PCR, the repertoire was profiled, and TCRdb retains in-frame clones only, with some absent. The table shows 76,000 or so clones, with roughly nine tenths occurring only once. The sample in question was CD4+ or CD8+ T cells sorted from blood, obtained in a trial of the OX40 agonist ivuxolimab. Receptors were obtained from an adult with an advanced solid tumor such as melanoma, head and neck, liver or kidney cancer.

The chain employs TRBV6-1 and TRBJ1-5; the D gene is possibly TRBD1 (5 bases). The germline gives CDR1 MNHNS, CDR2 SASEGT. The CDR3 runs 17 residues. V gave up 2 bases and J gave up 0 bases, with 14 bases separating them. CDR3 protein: CASSERRGSYSNQPQHF. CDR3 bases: TGTGCCAGCAGTGAAAGGCGGGGCAGCTATAGCAATCAGCCCCAGCATTTT.

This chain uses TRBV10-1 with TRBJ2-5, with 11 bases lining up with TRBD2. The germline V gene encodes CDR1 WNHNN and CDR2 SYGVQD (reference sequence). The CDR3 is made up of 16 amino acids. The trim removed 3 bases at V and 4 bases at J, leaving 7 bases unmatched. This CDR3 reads CASSELAGALSETQYF. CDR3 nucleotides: TGCGCCAGCAGTGAACTAGCGGGAGCCCTGTCAGAGACCCAGTACTTC.

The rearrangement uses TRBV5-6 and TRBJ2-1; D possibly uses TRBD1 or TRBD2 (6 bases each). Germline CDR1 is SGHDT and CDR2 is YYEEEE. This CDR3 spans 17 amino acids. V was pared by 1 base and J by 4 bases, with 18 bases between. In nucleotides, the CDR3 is TGTGCCAGCAGCTTGTATTCTTTGGGGGGCCGTTACAATGAGCAGTTCTTC. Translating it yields CASSLYSLGGRYNEQFF.

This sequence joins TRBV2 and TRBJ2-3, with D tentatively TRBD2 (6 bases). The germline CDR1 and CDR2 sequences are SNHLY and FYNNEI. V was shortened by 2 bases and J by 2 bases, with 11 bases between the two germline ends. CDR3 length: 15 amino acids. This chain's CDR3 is CASSERGTHTDTQYF. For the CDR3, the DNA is TGTGCCAGCAGTGAACGGGGGACCCACACAGATACGCAGTATTTT.

The CDR3 spells CASSLRGGDNEQFF. CDR3 coding DNA: TGCGCCAGCAGCCTAAGGGGAGGGGACAATGAGCAGTTCTTC. The chain carries TRBV5-1 and TRBJ2-1; 7 positions match TRBD2. Germline V lookup: CDR1 SGHRS, CDR2 YFSETQ. V was pared by 4 bases and J by 5 bases, with 6 bases of the junction left unmatched. The CDR3 spans 14 residues.

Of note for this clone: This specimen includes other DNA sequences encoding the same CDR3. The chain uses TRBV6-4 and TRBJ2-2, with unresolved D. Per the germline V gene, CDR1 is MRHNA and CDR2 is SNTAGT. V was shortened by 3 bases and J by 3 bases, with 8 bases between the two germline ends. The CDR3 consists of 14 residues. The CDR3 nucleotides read TGTGCCAGCAGTGAAGGGCTAGACACCGGGGAGCTGTTTTTT. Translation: CASSEGLDTGELFF.

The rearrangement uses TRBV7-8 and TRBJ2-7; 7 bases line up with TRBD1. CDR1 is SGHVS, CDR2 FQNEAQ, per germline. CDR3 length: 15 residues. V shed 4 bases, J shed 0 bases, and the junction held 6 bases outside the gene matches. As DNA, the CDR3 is TGTGCCAGCAGCTCCACGACAGGGAGCTCCTACGAGCAGTACTTC. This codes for CASSSTTGSSYEQYF.

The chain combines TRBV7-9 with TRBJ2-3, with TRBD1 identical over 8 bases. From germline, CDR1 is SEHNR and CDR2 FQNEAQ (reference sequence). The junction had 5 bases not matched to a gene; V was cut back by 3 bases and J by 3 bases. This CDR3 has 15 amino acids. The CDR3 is CASSFRGRRTDTQYF. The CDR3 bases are TGTGCCAGCAGCTTCAGGGGGCGCAGGACAGATACGCAGTATTTT.

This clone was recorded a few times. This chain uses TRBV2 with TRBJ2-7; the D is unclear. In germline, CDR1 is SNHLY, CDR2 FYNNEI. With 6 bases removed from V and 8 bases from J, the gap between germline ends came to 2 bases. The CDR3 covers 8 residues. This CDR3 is CASSKQYF. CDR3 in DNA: TGTGCCAGCAGCAAGCAGTACTTC.

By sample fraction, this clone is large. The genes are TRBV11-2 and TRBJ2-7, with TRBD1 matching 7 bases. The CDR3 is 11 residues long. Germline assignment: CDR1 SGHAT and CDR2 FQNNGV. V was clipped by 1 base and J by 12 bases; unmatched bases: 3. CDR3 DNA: TGTGCCAGCAGCTTAGCGACAGGGCTGTACTTC. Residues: CASSLATGLYF.

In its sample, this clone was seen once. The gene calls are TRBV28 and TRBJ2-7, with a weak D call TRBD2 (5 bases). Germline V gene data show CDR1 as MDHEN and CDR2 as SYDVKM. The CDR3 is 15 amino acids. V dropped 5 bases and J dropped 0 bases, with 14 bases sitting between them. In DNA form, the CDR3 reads TGTGCCAGCAGTCCCGGCCGGAGGAGCTCCTACGAGCAGTACTTC. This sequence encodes CASSPGRRSSYEQYF.

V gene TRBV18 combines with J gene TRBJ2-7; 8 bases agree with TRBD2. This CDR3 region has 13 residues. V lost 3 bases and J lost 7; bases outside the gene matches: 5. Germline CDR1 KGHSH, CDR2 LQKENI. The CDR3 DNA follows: TGTGCCAGCTCACCTAGCGGGACGGGAGAGCAGTACTTC. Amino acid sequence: CASSPSGTGEQYF.

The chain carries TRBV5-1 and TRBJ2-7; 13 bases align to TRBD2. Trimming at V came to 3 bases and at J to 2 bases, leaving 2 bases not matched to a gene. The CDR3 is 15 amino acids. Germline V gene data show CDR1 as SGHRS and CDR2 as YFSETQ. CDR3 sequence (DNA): TGCGCCAGCAGCTACGGGACTAGCGGGACCTACGAGCAGTACTTC. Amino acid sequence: CASSYGTSGTYEQYF.